This T cell receptor beta chain was retrieved from a study of T cells in Graves' hyperthyroidism and ophthalmopathy (dated by TCRdb to the late 2010s). Describing the broader study: Peripheral blood samples were taken at initial diagnosis, before any treatment was given. Prospective prediction of ophthalmopathy was tested in an independent validation cohort consisting of roughly 19 hyperthyroidism patients and 15 to 17 patients who later progressed to ophthalmopathy. To identify TCR V-J signatures that set the groups apart, the researchers used a discovery cohort of 100 patients, made up of roughly 45 with Graves' ophthalmopathy and 57 with stable Graves' hyperthyroidism. After blood sampling, hyperthyroidism patients were treated with methimazole at a starting dose of 30 mg daily, and ophthalmopathy patients were treated with high-dose intravenous methylprednisolone. The paper describes TCR Vbeta CDR3 sequencing of 135 peripheral blood samples, made up of some 40 ophthalmopathy patients, 70 to 80 hyperthyroidism patients and approximately 17 progressor patients. Thyroid tissue and blood T-cell repertoires from six or seven Graves' hyperthyroidism patients were also compared in the study. The roughly 91 discovery patients were randomly split 7:3 into training and test sets. The paper as a whole reports these results and caveats: In validation, the model predicted progression to ophthalmopathy with just under 71% sensitivity and about 73% specificity, a median of around six months before onset. Sample size was not statistically predetermined, and investigators were not blinded to group allocation. Most expanded thyroid clonotypes (frequency above 0.001) were also detected in blood, a finding suggesting that blood repertoires may reflect thyroid immune responses. A 13 V-J signature model separated ophthalmopathy from stable hyperthyroidism, with roughly 88% sensitivity and 81% to 83% specificity in cross-validation and 80%/75% in testing.

This clonotype was observed many times. The antigen it binds to is not known. The sample holds no much larger clone one base away, and base qualities are not on file. From a lookup of the germline V gene (reference sequence), CDR1 and CDR2 are DFQATT and SNEGSKA. The V end loses 3 bases and the J end loses 2 bases, and a stretch of 11 bases separates them. The CDR3, from cysteine to phenylalanine, totals 13 residues. Just the 39-base CDR3 DNA is kept, in frame starting at base 1. Stable Graves' hyperthyroidism was defined as the absence of progression to ophthalmopathy over 18 months of follow-up. Hyperthyroidism patients were aged 18 to 65 years and newly diagnosed, with disease duration of less than 2 months. Exclusion was applied to patients with uncontrolled infections, other autoimmune diseases, pregnancy or lactation. Diagnoses were based on clinical symptoms, serum thyroxine and TRAb, thyroid ultrasound and orbital computed tomography. PBMCs were isolated from 7.5 to 10 ml of fresh peripheral blood by Ficoll-Paque density gradient centrifugation. Trizol reagent was used to extract total RNA, and RNA quality was then checked on an Agilent 2100 Bioanalyzer.

TCR beta CDR3 regions were amplified from RNA transcripts. The first round of RT-PCR for the TCR CDR3 was performed with the HTBI primer set and the Qiagen OneStep RT-PCR kit. Libraries were constructed in a second round of multiplex PCR, after which size selection and purification were carried out. The libraries were sequenced on an Illumina HiSeq2000 using paired-end 100 bp reads. As for the authors' bioinformatics: Raw data were processed with SOAPnuke, discarding reads with adapters, uncalled bases, mean Phred below 15, or no exact constant-primer or identifier match. High-quality paired reads were merged using COPE v1.2.5, and each unique nucleotide sequence was defined as a clonotype. MiTCR v1.1 was used to align the clonotypes against IMGT TRBV, TRBD and TRBJ reference segments. The analysis was restricted to V-J combinations with a frequency above 0.0001, which together covered 99% to 99.2% of the repertoires. A TCS score was defined as the ratio between F50 (clonal expansion) and ExV (chaos), using BLOSUM62-based TCRdist between CDR3 peptides within each V-J. Welch's t-statistics and random forest reduced some 510 V-J features to 13, which were used in a naive Bayes classifier (R e1071). Thyroid-blood repertoire similarity was quantified with the Morisita-Horn index. The public reads were reanalyzed by TCRdb: fastp trimming at Q25, MiXCR alignment, in-frame beta chains only. Merged by CDR3 protein, the rows form single entries marked with the most common genes and DNA. Here the V and J calls rest on TCRdb's processing, not on the authors' analysis. Present in this sample are roughly 840,000 distinct CDR3 sequences, 38% of which were seen just once. In total, the top ten clones hold 7.5% to 9.5% of the sample.

The sequenced material came from blood. This receptor chain uses TRBV20-1 and TRBJ2-7; no D segment can be confidently identified. The sequence derives from a man aged 18-30 years with Graves' hyperthyroidism. Here the CDR3 is given as CSASSDGAYEQYF. In nucleotide form, the sequence is TGCAGTGCTAGTAGTGACGGAGCCTACGAGCAGTACTTC.